This T cell receptor (beta chain) was retrieved from a study of early T cells in non-severe SARS-CoV-2 infection. For the study at large: The sequenced material was bulk RNA from unsorted whole blood, and its chains were unpaired.

Trimming stripped 4 bases from V and 7 bases from J, with 11 bases between. This CDR3 region has 12 residues. CDR1 and CDR2 (germline): SGHKS, YYEKEE (reference sequence). TCRdb fed the 5' RACE reads into MiXCR, producing one record per CDR3 protein. The sample records roughly 54,000 distinct CDR3 sequences, around 12% being singletons. The sample was whole blood. The source is an adult who was a healthcare worker with PCR-confirmed SARS-CoV-2 infection or an uninfected control (not recorded which). This chain uses TRBV5-5 with TRBJ1-1; D may be TRBD1 (5 bases). The DNA for the CDR3 is TGTGCCAGCAGCCTGGGGGGTATTGAAGCTTTCTTT. This encodes CASSLGGIEAFF.